Presented here are 4 T cell receptor beta chains from one specimen sequenced in a study of T cells in tumors after PD-1 blockade. Data came from immunoSEQ multiplex PCR; TCRdb stores just in-frame clones and leaves some out. This table has roughly 35,000 clones, roughly 73% appearing once. Source: PBMCs, taken after anti-PD-1 treatment. Receptors were obtained from a human donor with basal cell carcinoma.

V is TRBV7-9 and J is TRBJ2-2; tentative D call: TRBD2 (6 bases). V was trimmed by 2 bases and J by 5 bases, leaving 12 bases between them. This CDR3 contains 15 residues. Germline CDR1 is SEHNR and CDR2 is FQNEAQ (reference sequence). This CDR3 reads CASSLRLGGTGELFF. CDR3 coding DNA: TGTGCCAGCAGCTTAAGATTGGGGGGAACCGGGGAGCTGTTTTTT.

This CDR3 is CASSRNQAYEQYF. Here the CDR3 DNA reads TGTGCCAGCAGTCGGAACCAAGCCTACGAGCAGTACTTC. The gene calls are TRBV3-1 (or the pseudogene TRBV3-2) and TRBJ2-7; D not resolved. V was trimmed by 6 bases and J by 2 bases, leaving 11 bases between them. Germline V gives CDR1 LGHDT, CDR2 YNNKEL (reference sequence). The CDR3 spans 13 residues.

V usage is TRBV19 and J usage is TRBJ1-4; 10 nucleotides agree with TRBD1. Germline V gives CDR1 LNHDA, CDR2 SQIVND (reference sequence). The ends lost 3 bases at V and 9 bases at J; junction bases unmatched: 7. The CDR3 loop spans 15 amino acids. CDR3 coding DNA: TGTGCCAGTAGTATTGATGGGACAGGGGCGAAAAAACTGTTTTTT. Translating gives CASSIDGTGAKKLFF.

The chain combines TRBV4-3 with TRBJ2-7; a possible D gene is TRBD2 (5 bases). Germline CDR1 and CDR2: LGHNA and YSLEER. This CDR3 comprises 16 residues. Trimming removed 0 bases from V and 6 bases from J, with 18 bases in between. CDR3 bases: TGCGCCAGCAGCCAAGATAGAGGGCTATTCAGCGGCGAGCAGTACTTC. As protein: CASSQDRGLFSGEQYF.